Listed below are T cell receptor beta chains from one sample, sequenced in a study of chemoradiotherapy in HPV16-positive cancers. The repertoire was sequenced with immunoSEQ multiplex PCR; TCRdb's copy has only in-frame clones and lacks some. The table includes fewer than 1,400 clones, 84% detected once. The sample consisted of tumor tissue, taken from a patient who underwent chemoradiotherapy. These receptors originate from a human donor with HPV-associated anogenital cancer. Each CDR3 is given with its conserved first and last residue. The order of the fields is CDR3 DNA, CDR3 protein, D gene, clone size, V gene, J gene. D genes are given only for firm matches. The size of a clone is reported for some rows only, either as once, few or many, or as a class for expanded clones.

TGTGCCAGCAGCGTCCGCGAACTAGGAAACACCATATATTTT	CASSVRELGNTIYF	-	-	TRBV9	TRBJ1-3
TGCGCCAGCAGCCAAGAGAGGACAGGGGCTTATAGCAATCAGCCCCAGCATTTT	CASSQERTGAYSNQPQHF	TRBD1	once	TRBV4-1	TRBJ1-5
TGTGCCAGCCGGGACAGGGCAAAACAAAATGAAAAACTGTTTTTT	CASRDRAKQNEKLFF	TRBD1	-	TRBV28	TRBJ1-4
TGTGCCAGCAGTCCCGGGGAGCGCGGGGGCGGGACAGATACGCAGTATTTT	CASSPGERGGGTDTQYF	-	-	TRBV4-2	TRBJ2-3
TGTGCCAGCAGCCCGCGGGACACTCTTAGCACAGATACGCAGTATTTT	CASSPRDTLSTDTQYF	-	-	TRBV7-8	TRBJ2-3
TGTGCCATCAGTGAGTCGGGCGGGCGGAGGGAAAAACTGTTTTTT	CAISESGGRREKLFF	-	-	TRBV10-3	TRBJ1-4
TGCGCCAGCAGCTTGTCTGGGGGAGGAGGGCAGCCCCAGCATTTT	CASSLSGGGGQPQHF	-	-	TRBV5-1	TRBJ1-5
TGTGCCAGCAGCTATGGTGGCGCAGGGGGCGTCTATGGCTACACCTTC	CASSYGGAGGVYGYTF	TRBD1	-	TRBV7-3	TRBJ1-2
TGTGCCAGCAGTGATCTTGGGGTCCTGGGATATCAGCCCCAGCATTTT	CASSDLGVLGYQPQHF	-	-	TRBV6-1	TRBJ1-5
TGTGCCAGCAGTTCCTCCAGGGGGCGGACCGGTGGCTACACCTTC	CASSSSRGRTGGYTF	TRBD1	-	TRBV2	TRBJ1-2
TGCGCCAGCAGCTTGCCCATAGAGGGTTACACAGATACGCAGTATTTT	CASSLPIEGYTDTQYF	-	-	TRBV5-1	TRBJ2-3